The 10 T cell receptor delta chains presented below share a single source sample, sequenced in a study of gamma-delta T cells after stem cell transplantation. TCRdb called clones anew from the RT-PCR reads with CATT. The sample records over 1,500 delta-chain clones, 3.5% to 4.5% being singletons. The sample was gamma-delta T cells. These receptors all come from a human donor. It is not recorded whose cells these are; they may come from a transplant donor.

As regards this clone: This sequence is one base from a far larger clone and is likely a read error. The sample carries other DNA sequences with the same CDR3. This chain links TRDV2 with TRDJ3, with 12 positions matching TRDD3. The CDR3 is 23 amino acids. J was trimmed by 0 bases and V by 2 bases; bases with no gene match: 16. Germline lookup yields CDR1 GEAIGNYY and CDR2 EKD. The CDR3 DNA reads as TGTGCCTGTGACATCGTGCTGACTGGGGGATACCCTGTGGGCTCCTGGGACACCCGACAGATGTTTTTC. Its protein product is CACDIVLTGGYPVGSWDTRQMFF.

By proportion, this clone is large (0.1 to 1%). The chain uses TRDV2 and TRDJ1; D call uncertain. The CDR3 sequence is 19 residues long. Germline assignment: CDR1 GEAIGNYY and CDR2 EKD. V shed 5 bases and J shed 0 bases, with 27 bases lying between them. This CDR3 reads CACVPVNSGRSPYTDKLIF. The CDR3 bases are TGTGCCTGTGTCCCCGTAAACTCGGGTAGGTCCCCGTACACCGATAAACTCATCTTT.

This clone was detected a few times. This likely traces to a read error, being one base from a far larger clone. The chain carries TRDV2 and TRDJ3; 7 bases agree with TRDD3. The germline CDR1 and CDR2 sequences are GEAIGNYY and EKD. CDR3 size: 25 residues. The CDR3 DNA is TGTGCCCGTGACACCGTGAGTGGATGGGGGACCCCGCTTCGTTTATCGTCCTGGGACACCCGACAGATGTTTTTC. Translation gives CARDTVSGWGTPLRLSSWDTRQMFF.

This clone is classed as large (0.1 to 1%). Within the sample, other DNA sequences also encode this same CDR3. This sequence joins TRDV2 and TRDJ1; D perhaps matches TRDD3 (5 bases). Per the germline V gene, CDR1 is GEAIGNYY and CDR2 is EKD. The V and J ends lost 2 bases and 0 bases respectively, with 12 bases between them. The CDR3 covers 15 residues. CDR3 coding DNA: TGTGCCTGTGACATCTTGGGGTCGTACACCGATAAACTCATCTTT. This codes for CACDILGSYTDKLIF.

This clone turned up a few times. The TCRdb protein, from a much larger clone, departs from this DNA's translation at residue 8, likely by read error; the protein shown derives from the DNA. The chain is built from TRDV2 and TRDJ1; possibly TRDD3 for D (6 bases). Germline V gene lookup returns CDR1 GEAIGNYY and CDR2 EKD. The CDR3 runs to 18 residues. Trimming took 0 bases from V and 2 from J, leaving 21 bases between them. The CDR3: CACDTVDDGGTHTDKLIF. The CDR3 DNA is TGTGCCTGTGACACCGTAGACGATGGGGGGACACATACCGATAAACTCATCTTT.

This clone was counted a few times. TCRdb's listed protein matches a much larger clone and diverges from this DNA's translation at residue 15, likely through a read error; the protein shown comes from the DNA. This chain joins TRDV1 and TRDJ1, with D perhaps given as TRDD2 or TRDD3 (8 bases each). The CDR3 sequence is 22 residues long. The germline V gene has CDR1 TSWWSYY and CDR2 QGS. V gave up 4 bases and J gave up 5 bases, with 38 bases separating them. In DNA, the CDR3 is TGTGCTCTTGGGGGGCCTCCTTCCTATAGCTGGGGGACGCAACCTACCCTGGATAAACTCATCTTT. It encodes CALGGPPSYSWGTQPTLDKLIF.

This clone was found a few times. Sequence at one end of the junction differs from germline and may be a read error. The chain links TRDV2 to TRDJ1; 9 nucleotides line up with TRDD3. CDR1 GEAIGNYY and CDR2 EKD come from the germline V gene. CDR3 length equals 20 residues. CDR3 nucleotides: TGTGCCTGTGACATCCTCCCTCCATTACTGGGGGAAGGTGACACCGATACACTCATCTTT. Translating gives CACDILPPLLGEGDTDTLIF.

As to this clone: The TCRdb protein, from a much larger clone, departs from this DNA's translation at residue 5, likely by read error; the protein shown derives from the DNA. V is TRDV2 and J is TRDJ1; D not resolved. Per the germline V gene, CDR1 is GEAIGNYY and CDR2 is EKD. The ends were cut back, 2 bases at V and 0 bases at J, with 21 bases in the middle. This CDR3 is 18 amino acids long. Here the CDR3 reads CACDILSGPSTYTDKLIF. The CDR3 DNA sequence: TGTGCCTGTGACATCTTGTCCGGTCCCTCTACATACACCGATAAACTCATCTTT.

Details on this clone: A far larger clone is only one base removed, so a read error is likely. The chain links TRDV2 to TRDJ3; 9 nucleotides line up with TRDD3. CDR1 GEAIGNYY and CDR2 EKD come from the germline V gene. Germline trimming cut 0 bases from V and 0 bases from J; bases unmatched to any gene: 5. The CDR3 spans 19 residues. The CDR3 reads CACDTAGDTLSWDTRQMFF. For the CDR3, the DNA is TGTGCCTGTGACACCGCGGGGGATACACTCTCCTGGGACACCCGACAGATGTTTTTC.

With respect to this clone: Since a far larger clone is one base different, this is likely a read error. Other nucleotide sequences from this sample produce the same CDR3. The gene calls are TRDV2 and TRDJ1; 9 bases fit TRDD3. With 0 bases clipped from V and 1 base from J, the junction kept 14 bases outside the gene matches. CDR1 and CDR2 (germline): GEAIGNYY, EKD. This CDR3 is built from 19 residues. The CDR3 bases are TGTGCCTGTGACACCGTAACTGGGGGACTCTCGACGCCCACCGATAAACTCATCTTT. It codes for CACDTVTGGLSTPTDKLIF.